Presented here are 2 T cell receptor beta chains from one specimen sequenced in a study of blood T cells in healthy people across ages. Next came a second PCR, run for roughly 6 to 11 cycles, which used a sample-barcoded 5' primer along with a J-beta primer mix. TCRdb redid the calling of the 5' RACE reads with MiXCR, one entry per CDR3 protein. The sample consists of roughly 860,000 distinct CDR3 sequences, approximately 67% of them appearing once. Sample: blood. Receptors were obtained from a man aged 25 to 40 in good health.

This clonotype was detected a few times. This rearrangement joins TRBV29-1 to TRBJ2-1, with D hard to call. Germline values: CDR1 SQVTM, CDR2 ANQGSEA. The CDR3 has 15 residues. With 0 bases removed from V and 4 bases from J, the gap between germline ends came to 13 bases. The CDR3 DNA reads TGCAGCGTTGAAGATCGGGCGCACAAATACAATGAGCAGTTCTTC. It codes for CSVEDRAHKYNEQFF.

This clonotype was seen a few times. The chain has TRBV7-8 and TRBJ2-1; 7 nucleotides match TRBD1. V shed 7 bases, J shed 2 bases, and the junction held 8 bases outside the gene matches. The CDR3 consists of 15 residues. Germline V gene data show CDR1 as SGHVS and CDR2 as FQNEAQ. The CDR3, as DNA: TGTGCCAGCAACTTGGTGAGGGGGCCCTACAATGAGCAGTTCTTC. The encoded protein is CASNLVRGPYNEQFF.